The TCR beta chain described here comes from a study of blood T cell repertoires in COVID-19. Overall study context: T cells, B-cell-depleted T cells, or PBMCs supplied cDNA or gDNA.

Authors' analysis steps: Nucleated cell number was recorded as an estimate derived from reference gene primer amplification. Repertoires were generated with immunoSEQ multiplex PCR, while TCRdb's copy carries only in-frame clones and drops some. That table gives V, J and clone size, and the DNA gave D and trimming. The sample holds 90,000 to 100,000 clones; over 75% are singletons and the top ten take about 11%. V lost 6 bases and J lost 7; bases outside the gene matches: 8. Germline values: CDR1 SNHLY, CDR2 FYNNEI. The CDR3 is made up of 15 amino acids. The sequence came from an elderly woman with acute or convalescent COVID-19. The rearrangement uses TRBV2 and TRBJ1-4; 10 positions match TRBD1. Sequencing was carried out using peripheral blood. The CDR3 nucleotides read TGTGCCAGCAGGGCCTCCGGGACAGGGGTTGAAAAACTGTTTTTT. Its translation is CASRASGTGVEKLFF.